Only one count was recorded for the clone carrying this T cell receptor (beta chain). Antigen: not known. At one end the junction does not follow the germline gene, possibly because of a read error. The data were taken from a study of neurological immune-mediated disorders. Study results and caveats: There were no CDR3 amino acid sequences shared by expanded clones across subjects, a result suggesting private repertoires in all groups. In HTLV-1-associated myelopathy, TCR clonal expansion was greatest, and in multiple sclerosis it was least, below healthy controls.

Germline CDR1 reads DFQATT; CDR2 reads SNEGSKA (reference sequence). The CDR3 spans 14 residues. Indicated time point: technical triplicate 2. Source material was 2 million unsorted PBMCs, stored at -80 °C in RNAlater. It was by 5'RACE with 10-nucleotide random UMIs that the cDNA was made. TCRdb re-called the 5' RACE reads with MiXCR, one entry per CDR3 protein. The table has about 59,000 distinct CDR3 sequences, 24% seen once. This chain connects TRBV20-1 to TRBJ2-7; possibly TRBD2 for D (5 bases). This receptor was identified in a man in his 60s with HTLV-1-associated myelopathy (HAM/TSP). The sample consisted of PBMCs. CDR3 amino acids: CSSRSGNSVYEQYF. Here the CDR3 DNA reads TGCAGTTCTAGATCGGGGAATAGTGTCTACGAGCAGTACTTC.